The present T cell receptor (beta chain) was sequenced within a study of cytomegalovirus exposure and HLA in healthy donors. Broader study findings: The majority of CMV-associated TCR beta chains were reported as apparently HLA-restricted in a later analysis. Available immune exposure information was restricted to CMV serostatus only.

Points on this clone: Its antigen is undetermined.

Primers included in the PCR were 60 Vbeta and 13 Jbeta primers. Sequencing used immunoSEQ multiplex PCR; TCRdb keeps in-frame clones, though not all of them. The repertoire holds 200,000 to 250,000 clones, with 70% to 85% as singletons. The CDR3 loop spans 12 amino acids. Germline V CDR1 and CDR2: MDHEN, SYDVKM. Trimming removed 10 bases at V and 2 bases at J, with 12 bases between. The chain links TRBV28 to TRBJ2-7; weak D call: TRBD2 (6 bases). The receptor's source is a woman in her fifties or sixties in good health and CMV-seropositive. Sequencing was carried out using PBMCs. CDR3 amino acids: CATGTPTYEQYF. The CDR3 DNA sequence: TGTGCCACCGGGACTCCGACCTACGAGCAGTACTTC. Filled out from reference TRBV28 and TRBJ2-7, the complete variable domain reads DVKVTQSSRYLVKRTGEKVFLECVQDMDHENMFWYRQDPGLGLRLIYFSYDVKMKEKGDIPEGYSVSREKKERFSLILESASTNQTSMYLCATGTPTYEQYFGPGTRLTVT.